A selection of T cell receptor beta chains follows, all from one sample in a study of OX40 agonist ivuxolimab in advanced cancers. TCRdb keeps only in-frame clones here, not all; method: immunoSEQ multiplex PCR. Among 50,000 or so clones listed, approximately 90% were seen once. The sample here was CD4+ or CD8+ T cells sorted from blood, taken in a trial of the OX40 agonist ivuxolimab. These receptors were taken from an adult with an advanced solid tumor such as melanoma, head and neck, liver or kidney cancer. Each CDR3 is given with its conserved first and last residue. The order of the fields is clone size, V gene, CDR3 protein. Clone size appears in some rows only: once, few, many, or a class for an expanded clone.

>-|TRBV28
CASSFLAPVGDLGDTQYF
>-|TRBV2
CASLRANVLTF
>-|TRBV5-1
CASSSGQGREKLFF
>-|TRBV5-4
CASSSDRGSYEQYF
>few|TRBV27
CASSRQGGNQPQHF
>once|TRBV5-1
CASSLYGISYNEQFF
>-|TRBV30
CAWSPRHGSPSIF
>once|TRBV12-2
CASRLSRGQSNQPQHF
>few|TRBV6-6
CASSGTGGAGGYTF
>-|TRBV25-1
CASSDSGRAGTNEKLFF
>-|TRBV11-2
CASSLAGVGKLFF
>-|TRBV5-1
CASMALGGFGETQYF
>-|TRBV29-1
CSVQGASLEKLFF
>-|TRBV11-2
CASRNNPGEQYF
>-|TRBV5-1
CASSLGQGAGETQYF
>-|TRBV9
CASSVQQGGTEAFF
>-|TRBV29-1
CSVGAPTNTEAFF
>-|TRBV29-1
CSVASTQETQYF
>-|TRBV5-6
CASSLAGTSGKRDTQYF
>-|TRBV30
CAWSGGGQSGYTF
>-|TRBV7-9
CASSPPGTSGSRYNEQFF
>-|TRBV14
CASSPNWNIFSEAFF
>-|TRBV7-2
CASSLLWSSYEQYF
>once|TRBV27
CASSYRGYYEQYF
>-|TRBV4-1
CASSQSGQGAADTQYF
>-|TRBV21-1
CASSKRRTGELFF
>-|TRBV19
CASHTLVPDSGGYYGYTF
>-|TRBV7-9
CASSSAFPLSYGYTF
>-|TRBV28
CASSPQAGITEAFF
>-|TRBV30
CAWSLLGNTEAFF
>-|TRBV19
CASSPTGALGLDEQFF
>-|TRBV27
CASGPRGLGNTIYF
>few|TRBV19
CASSIGGNQPQHF
>-|TRBV9
CASGPGDDSNQPQHF
>-|TRBV25-1
CASSVMGGISYNEQFF
>few|TRBV7-9
CASSHTEYEQYF
>-|TRBV19
CASSRGLANYGYTF
>-|TRBV13
CASSLRTGWTDTQYF
>-|TRBV18
CASSPAPVREQFF
>-|TRBV6-6
CASRPTGVQPQHF
>-|TRBV7-2
CASSLWGRETQYF
>-|TRBV14
CASSPIAGGTSTHEQYF
>-|TRBV12-5
CASGLVPGSGNTIYF
>-|TRBV5-1
CASSFDNEQFF
>-|TRBV5-6
CASSFSGTNTGELFF
>once|TRBV7-9
CASSWTGSGANVLTF
>-|TRBV7-9
CASSLEVLAGSHEQYF
>-|TRBV5-1
CASNRGGSHNEQFF
>-|TRBV4-1
CASSQDLALAAHNEQFF
>-|TRBV21-1
CASGDRVCSGANVLTF
>-|TRBV7-9
CASSARSNYYTGELFF
>-|TRBV5-4
CASSVRQGTDTQYF
>-|TRBV9
CASGRNYNEQFF
>-|TRBV11-2
CASSTSVDFLAGNEQYF
>-|TRBV5-1
CASSLVGQGAGTNTGELFF
>-|TRBV13
CASSFGLDYEQYF
>-|TRBV14
CASSQLQSDSQIGYTF